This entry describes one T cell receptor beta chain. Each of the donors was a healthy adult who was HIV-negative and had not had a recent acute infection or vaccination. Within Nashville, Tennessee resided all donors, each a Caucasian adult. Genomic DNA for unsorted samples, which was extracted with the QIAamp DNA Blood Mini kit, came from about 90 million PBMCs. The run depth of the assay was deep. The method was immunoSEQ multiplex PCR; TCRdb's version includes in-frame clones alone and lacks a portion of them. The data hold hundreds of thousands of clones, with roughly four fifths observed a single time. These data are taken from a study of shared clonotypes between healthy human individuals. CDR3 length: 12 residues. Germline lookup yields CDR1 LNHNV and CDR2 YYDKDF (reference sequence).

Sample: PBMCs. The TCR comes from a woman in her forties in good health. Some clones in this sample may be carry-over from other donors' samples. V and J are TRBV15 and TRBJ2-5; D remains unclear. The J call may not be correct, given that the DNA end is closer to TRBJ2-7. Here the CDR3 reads CATSREGREQYF. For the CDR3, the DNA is TGTGCCACCAGCAGAGAGGGCCGCGAGCAGTACTTC.